The 22 T cell receptor beta chains below come from one sample, sequenced in a study of CD8+ T cells in alopecia areata. The sequencing template was cDNA reverse transcribed from extracted RNA. Libraries were prepared by immunoSEQ multiplex PCR; TCRdb keeps only in-frame clonotypes and omits some of them. The sample includes around 290,000 clones, none of them occurring once. Sorting relied on CD4, CD8alpha, NKG2D, NKG2ACE and other markers applied to pooled cutaneous lymph node cells. The sequenced sample was CD4+ T cells sorted from a lymph node. These receptor sequences come from a C3H/HeJ mouse with alopecia areata. This mouse strain has H2-k as its MHC haplotype.

On this clone itself: Gene labels here are mouse ones. The read falls 4 residues short of the CDR3 end, and the missing part is taken from the germline J gene. This chain uses TRBV13-3 with TRBJ1-1; 7 bases are a match to TRBD1. The CDR3 consists of 14 residues. Germline CDR1 reads NNHDY; CDR2 reads SYVADS. V shed 2 bases, J shed 4 bases, and the junction held 5 bases outside the gene matches. The sequenced CDR3 bases are TGTGCCAGCAGTGAAAGGGACAGCCGCACA. Residues: CASSERDSRT. The whole CDR3 reads CASSERDSRTEVFF.

This clone came up a few times. These gene names are mouse names. The missing CDR3 end, 4 residues past where the read stops, is filled in from the germline J gene. This chain joins TRBV13-3 and TRBJ2-2; 11 nucleotides line up with TRBD1. Germline values: CDR1 NNHDY, CDR2 SYVADS. The CDR3 has 15 residues. V lost 2 bases, J lost 3 bases, and 0 bases stayed unmatched. The CDR3 sequence is CASSEGQGDTGQLYF. The covered CDR3 bases are TGTGCCAGCAGTGAGGGACAGGGGGACACCGGG.

In this sample, this clone turned up a few times. The listed genes are named as in mouse. The sequenced fragment ends 4 residues before the CDR3 boundary, so the rest is inferred from the germline J gene. The rearrangement uses TRBV13-2 and TRBJ1-2; 8 nucleotides match TRBD1. V lost 0 bases, J lost 0 bases, and 4 bases stayed unmatched. The CDR3 consists of 16 residues. The germline V gene encodes CDR1 NNHNN and CDR2 SYGAGS (reference sequence). The part of the CDR3 DNA that was read is TGTGCCAGCGGTGATGCCCTGACAGGGGCAAACTCC. Amino acids: CASGDALTGANS. Given in full, the CDR3 is CASGDALTGANSDYTF.

About this clone itself: These gene names are mouse names. The missing CDR3 end, 4 residues past where the read stops, is filled in from the germline J gene. The V and J genes are TRBV19 and TRBJ2-7; 7 bases fit TRBD1. Germline assignment: CDR1 FNHDT and CDR2 SITEND (reference sequence). Unmatched junction bases numbered 5, after V lost 6 bases and J lost 2 bases. This CDR3 is 13 amino acids long. This chain's CDR3 is CASTAGTAYEQYF. The part of the CDR3 DNA that was read is TGTGCCAGCACCGCCGGGACAGCCTAT.

With regard to this clone: Genes and germline come from the mouse. Coverage ceases 4 residues before the CDR3 finishes, and the germline J gene fills in the end. The sample holds other DNA sequences that translate to the same CDR3. The chain carries TRBV19 and TRBJ2-3; TRBD1 matches at 9 bases. Germline V gene lookup returns CDR1 FNHDT and CDR2 SITEND (reference sequence). V gave up 4 bases and J gave up 1 base; unmatched junction bases: 4. CDR3 size: 15 residues. Here the CDR3 reads CASSLGQGGAETLYF. The CDR3 DNA, read in part, is TGTGCCAGCAGTTTGGGACAGGGCGGTGCAGAA.

Concerning this clone itself: The gene names here belong to mouse. From the germline J gene comes the end of the CDR3, since the read stops 4 residues before it. This sample includes further DNA sequences coding for the same CDR3. The J gene is TRBJ2-3, the V gene TRBV13-3; 9 bases fit TRBD1. The germline V gene has CDR1 NNHDY and CDR2 SYVADS. Trimming removed 3 bases from V and 0 bases from J; junction bases left unmatched: 2. The CDR3 loop spans 15 amino acids. The covered CDR3 bases are TGTGCCAGCAGTGGACAGGGGGGTAGTGCAGAA. This sequence encodes CASSGQGGSAE. Given in full, the CDR3 is CASSGQGGSAETLYF.

Remarks on this clone: Gene names are mouse gene names. The missing CDR3 end, 4 residues past where the read stops, is filled in from the germline J gene. The chain couples TRBV5 to TRBJ2-7; 9 positions match TRBD1. Germline assignment: CDR1 LGHNA and CDR2 YNLKQL (reference sequence). The CDR3 runs 14 residues. The sequenced CDR3 bases are TGTGCCAGCAGCCACGGGACAGGGCGTTAT. It encodes CASSHGTGRY. The whole CDR3 sequence reads CASSHGTGRYEQYF.

Notes on this clone: Gene names and germline refer to mouse. The read ends 4 residues early relative to the CDR3; the germline J gene fills the gap. The same CDR3 can be traced to other DNA sequences in this sample. The chain joins TRBV31 to TRBJ1-2, with 8 bases lining up with TRBD1. The V and J ends lost 2 bases and 3 bases, in that order; junction bases with no gene match: 5. The CDR3 has 14 residues. Germline assignment: CDR1 GKSSPN and CDR2 SITVG. The part of the CDR3 DNA that was read is TGTGCCTGGAGTGCAGGGGGCGCTGACTCC. Translation: CAWSAGGADS. The entire CDR3 protein reads CAWSAGGADSDYTF.

About this clone itself: Gene names are mouse gene names. The sequence runs out 4 residues before the end of the CDR3; the remainder is reconstructed from the germline J gene. The chain is built from TRBV13-3 and TRBJ2-7, with 8 nucleotides matching TRBD2. The length of the CDR3 is 14 residues. CDR1 and CDR2 from the germline V gene are NNHDY and SYVADS. This CDR3 reads CASSPDWGRHEQYF. The part of the CDR3 DNA that was read is TGTGCCAGCAGTCCTGACTGGGGTCGTCAT.

This clone was detected many times. Mouse gene names apply. The CDR3 goes on 4 residues after the read ends, and that part is filled in from the germline J gene. At the DNA level, this CDR3 is encoded by other sequences in the same sample as well. V usage is TRBV13-1 and J usage is TRBJ1-2; 7 bases map to TRBD1. Germline V gene sequence: CDR1 NSHNY, CDR2 SYGAGN. The CDR3 extends over 13 amino acids. V dropped 2 bases and J dropped 2; count of bases not matched to a gene: 0. The CDR3 DNA, read in part, is TGTGCCAGCAGTGAACAGGGGAACTCC. It yields the protein CASSEQGNS. The complete CDR3 reads CASSEQGNSDYTF.

In regard to this clone: Germline and genes here are mouse. The CDR3 end falls 4 residues outside the read, so it is completed with the germline J gene. Additional DNA sequences in this sample encode the identical CDR3. This chain links TRBV1 with TRBJ2-1, with D maybe TRBD2 (6 bases). This CDR3 spans 14 amino acids. Trimming shortened V by 1 base and J by 4 bases, and 8 bases separated the two germline ends. Per germline, CDR1 NSQYPW and CDR2 LRSPGD (reference sequence). Incomplete CDR3 DNA: TGCACCTGCAGTGCAGTTGGGGGTTATGCT. It encodes CTCSAVGGYA. The entire CDR3 is CTCSAVGGYAEQFF.

Concerning this clone: Any gene name here is a mouse gene name. The read halts 4 residues ahead of the CDR3 end, with the missing end drawn from the germline J gene. The V call is TRBV13-3, the J call TRBJ2-3; tentative D call: TRBD2 (5 bases). Per germline, CDR1 NNHDY and CDR2 SYVADS. The V and J ends lost 0 bases and 0 bases respectively, with 8 bases between them. This CDR3 comprises 15 residues. Partial CDR3 DNA: TGTGCCAGCAGTGATGTCAGGACTAGTGCAGAA. Its protein is CASSDVRTSAE. In full, the CDR3 reads CASSDVRTSAETLYF.

Comment on this clone: Gene names and germline refer to mouse. This sample also contains other DNA sequences that code for the same CDR3. The CDR3 protein is CASSAGTLQDTQYF. CDR3 DNA, as far as it was read: TGTGCCAGCAGTGCCGGGACTTTACAAGAC. The chain combines TRBV13-1 with TRBJ2-5, with D possibly matching TRBD2 (6 bases). With the read ending 4 residues before the CDR3 end, the germline J gene is used to fill in that end. The CDR3 loop spans 14 amino acids. Germline V gene sequence: CDR1 NSHNY, CDR2 SYGAGN. The V gene lost 3 bases and the J gene lost 3 bases, with 11 bases spanning the gap.

A few counts support this clone. Gene names and germline match the mouse. The CDR3 is cut off 4 residues early in the read; its end comes from the germline J gene. The J gene is TRBJ2-1, the V gene TRBV31; TRBD2 matches at 9 bases. V shed 4 bases, J shed 5 bases, and the junction held 0 bases outside the gene matches. Looked up from germline, CDR1 is GKSSPN and CDR2 is SITVG. The CDR3 contains 12 residues. Here the CDR3 reads CAWTGGDAEQFF. The part of the CDR3 DNA that was read is TGTGCCTGGACTGGGGGGGATGCT.

This clone came up a few times. Mouse names are used for the genes. The sequence runs out 4 residues before the end of the CDR3; the remainder is reconstructed from the germline J gene. Other DNA sequences from this sample encode an identical CDR3 as well. J is TRBJ2-1 and V is TRBV1, with 7 nucleotides matching TRBD2. Unmatched junction bases numbered 4, after V lost 0 bases and J lost 5 bases. The germline gives CDR1 NSQYPW, CDR2 LRSPGD (reference sequence). The CDR3 runs to 15 residues. CDR3 loop: CTCSADGGRDAEQFF. CDR3 DNA (partial): TGCACCTGCAGTGCAGATGGGGGGAGGGATGCT. The full variable domain, rest sourced from reference TRBV1 and TRBJ2-1, is VTLLEQNPRWRLVPRGQAVNLRCILKNSQYPWMSWYQQDLQKQLQWLFTLRSPGDKEVKSLPGADYLATRVTDTELRLQVANMSQGRTLYCTCSADGGRDAEQFFGPGTRLTVL.

This clone was counted a few times. Mouse germline and gene names are used. The read halts 4 residues ahead of the CDR3 end, with the missing end drawn from the germline J gene. The chain couples TRBV13-1 to TRBJ1-2, with TRBD1 matching over 10 bases. V lost 3 bases to trimming and J lost 4 bases; unmatched junction nucleotides: 6. Germline-derived CDR1 and CDR2 are NSHNY and SYGAGN. The CDR3 extends over 15 amino acids. CDR3 DNA, as far as it was read: TGTGCCAGCAGTGGACCGGGACAGGGGTTCTCC. It specifies CASSGPGQGFS. Given in full, the CDR3 is CASSGPGQGFSDYTF.

There are a few counts of this clone. The gene names given are mouse names. The CDR3 goes on 4 residues after the read ends, and that part is filled in from the germline J gene. The chain is built from TRBV13-2 and TRBJ2-1, with TRBD2 identical over 11 bases. The CDR3 is 16 residues long. CDR1 is NNHNN and CDR2 is SYGAGS in the germline V gene (reference sequence). V dropped 0 bases and J dropped 4; count of bases not matched to a gene: 3. The CDR3 DNA, read in part, is TGTGCCAGCGGTGATGAACTGGGGGGGCGGTATGCT. It specifies CASGDELGGRYA. The CDR3 in its entirety is CASGDELGGRYAEQFF.

Comment on this clone: The gene symbols are mouse symbols. The DNA ends 4 residues before the CDR3 does, and the rest of the CDR3 is filled in from the germline J gene. The genes are TRBV13-1 and TRBJ2-2; D is ambiguous. The V gene's germline CDR1 is NSHNY and CDR2 SYGAGN. Trimming removed 2 bases from V and 1 base from J, with 6 bases in between. The CDR3 sequence is 14 residues long. The sequenced part of the CDR3 DNA is TGTGCCAGCAGTGAGGTACAAAACACCGGG. It yields the protein CASSEVQNTG. The entire CDR3 protein is CASSEVQNTGQLYF.

This clone has more than one count but fewer than ten. Mouse gene names and germline throughout. This sample includes further DNA sequences coding for the same CDR3. The CDR3 region is CTCSAGQGAGTEVFF. The CDR3 bases that were read are TGCACCTGCAGTGCAGGACAGGGGGCGGGTACA. This chain connects TRBV1 to TRBJ1-1; 10 bases are shared with TRBD1. The missing CDR3 end, 4 residues past where the read stops, is filled in from the germline J gene. In germline, CDR1 is NSQYPW, CDR2 LRSPGD (reference sequence). The CDR3 length is 15 residues.

Points on this clone: The gene symbols are mouse symbols. The CDR3 end is not reached by the read, which stops 3 residues before it; the germline J gene fills it in. The chain combines TRBV5 with TRBJ1-6; D remains ambiguous. TRBJ1-6 is assigned to the ORF class and has an uncertain function. The germline V and J ends were trimmed by 4 bases and 0 bases, with 7 bases remaining between them. Germline V gene lookup returns CDR1 LGHNA and CDR2 YNLKQL (reference sequence). This CDR3 region has 15 residues. The CDR3 DNA, read in part, is TGTGCCAGCAGCCCCCTGAATTCCTATAATTCGCCC. Translation: CASSPLNSYNSP. The whole CDR3 reads CASSPLNSYNSPLYF.

This clone occurred a few times. Each gene name is a mouse one. This CDR3 reads CASSPLDRNNQDTQYF. The part of the CDR3 DNA that was read is TGTGCCAGCAGTCCCCTGGACAGAAATAACCAAGAC. The chain carries TRBV14 and TRBJ2-5; perhaps TRBD1 as D (6 bases). Read data end 4 residues before the CDR3 end; the end is taken from the germline J gene. In germline, CDR1 is SGHDT, CDR2 FRDEAV. This CDR3 spans 16 amino acids. V was trimmed by 4 bases and J by 0 bases, leaving 15 bases between them.

A remark on this clone: Genes and germline are mouse. Coverage ceases 4 residues before the CDR3 finishes, and the germline J gene fills in the end. The chain uses TRBV5 and TRBJ1-1; the D is unclear. Germline CDR1 and CDR2: LGHNA and YNLKQL (reference sequence). This CDR3 region has 14 residues. Trimming took off 0 bases at V and 0 bases at J, with 5 bases between the two ends. CDR3 sequence: CASSQDKSNTEVFF. The sequenced part of the CDR3 DNA is TGTGCCAGCAGCCAAGACAAGTCAAACACA.